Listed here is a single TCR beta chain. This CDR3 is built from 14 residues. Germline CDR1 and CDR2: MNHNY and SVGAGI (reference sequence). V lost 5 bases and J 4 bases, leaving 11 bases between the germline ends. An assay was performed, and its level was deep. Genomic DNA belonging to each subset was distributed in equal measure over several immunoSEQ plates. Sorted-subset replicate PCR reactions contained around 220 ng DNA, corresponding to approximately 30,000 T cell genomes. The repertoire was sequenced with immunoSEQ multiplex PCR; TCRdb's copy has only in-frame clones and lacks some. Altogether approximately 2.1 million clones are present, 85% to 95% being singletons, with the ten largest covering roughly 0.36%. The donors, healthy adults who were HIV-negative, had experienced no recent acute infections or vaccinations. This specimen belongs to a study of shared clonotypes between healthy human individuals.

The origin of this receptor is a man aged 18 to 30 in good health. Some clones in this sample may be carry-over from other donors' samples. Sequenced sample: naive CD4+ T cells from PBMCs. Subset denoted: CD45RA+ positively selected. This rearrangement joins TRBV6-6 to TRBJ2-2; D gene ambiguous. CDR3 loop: CASSLYKGTGELFF. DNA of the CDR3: TGTGCCAGCAGTCTATACAAGGGCACCGGGGAGCTGTTTTTT.